This passage covers 4 T cell receptor beta chains from one sample sequenced in a study of T cell responses to AZD1222 COVID-19 vaccine. TCRdb keeps only in-frame clones here, not all; method: immunoSEQ multiplex PCR. The table records 120,000 to 150,000 clones, 75% to 90% of them present only once. The sequenced sample was peripheral blood, obtained 28 days after the second AZD1222 dose. The receptor source for this set is an adult who received the AZD1222 COVID-19 vaccine.

The chain couples TRBV7-2 to TRBJ1-1, with D possibly TRBD1 on 5 matching bases. CDR1 and CDR2 (germline): SGHTA, FQGNSA. There are 14 residues in the CDR3. Trimming pared 5 bases from V and 7 bases from J, leaving 17 bases between. This chain's CDR3 is CASSPAAGLSEAFF. CDR3 in DNA: TGTGCCAGCAGCCCTGCCGCAGGGTTGAGTGAAGCTTTCTTT.

A remark on this clone: Germline is not matched at one junction end, which may reflect a read error. The chain uses TRBV5-4 and TRBJ1-2; the match to TRBD1 covers 12 bases. Germline CDR1 SGHNT, CDR2 YYREEE (reference sequence). This CDR3 is 13 amino acids long. The chain's CDR3 is CASSLAGTGGTLF. The CDR3 DNA is TGTGCCAGCAGCTTGGCCGGGACAGGGGGCACCCTCTTC.

The chain combines TRBV27 with TRBJ1-2; no definite D call. Per germline, CDR1 MNHEY and CDR2 SMNVEV (reference sequence). The CDR3 is 15 amino acids. The V end lost 0 bases, the J end lost 4 bases, and 12 bases lay between the germline ends. CDR3 protein: CASSLSLATSYGYTF. As DNA, the CDR3 is TGTGCCAGCAGTTTATCGTTGGCCACTTCCTATGGCTACACCTTC.

The chain has TRBV28 and TRBJ1-2; the D is unclear. Germline V gene data show CDR1 as MDHEN and CDR2 as SYDVKM. This CDR3 comprises 14 residues. V was clipped by 5 bases and J by 6 bases, with 16 bases between them. CDR3 bases: TGTGCCAGCAGTCCCGGGAACCTACCCCATGGCTACACCTTC. This translates into CASSPGNLPHGYTF.